These 20 T cell receptor beta chains came from one sample sequenced in a study of T cells in Graves' hyperthyroidism and ophthalmopathy. From RNA transcripts, TCR beta CDR3 regions were amplified. A first-round RT-PCR of the TCR CDR3 used the HTBI primer set. TCRdb fed the multiplex PCR reads into MiXCR, producing one record per CDR3 protein. The sample includes some 300,000 distinct CDR3 sequences, approximately 14% of them seen just once. The sample taken for sequencing was blood. The receptors shown here come from a woman aged 40 to 55 with Graves' hyperthyroidism.

This chain links TRBV6-8 with TRBJ2-4; TRBD2 is a possible D gene (6 bases). The V gene lost 2 bases and the J gene lost 0 bases, with 14 bases spanning the gap. The CDR3 covers 17 residues. The germline V gene has CDR1 MNHGY and CDR2 SAAAGT. Here the CDR3 reads CASSYREPPKAKNIQYF. The CDR3 DNA reads TGTGCCAGCAGTTACCGGGAGCCACCGAAAGCCAAAAACATTCAGTACTTC.

This clonotype was detected many times. The chain combines TRBV7-8 with TRBJ1-2; D perhaps matches TRBD1 (5 bases). Germline V gives CDR1 SGHVS, CDR2 FQNEAQ. The germline V and J ends were trimmed by 1 base and 2 bases, with 5 bases remaining between them. The CDR3 runs to 13 residues. In DNA form, the CDR3 reads TGTGCCAGCAGCTTAGGACAGAACTATGGCTACACCTTC. Amino acid sequence: CASSLGQNYGYTF.

V usage is TRBV20-1 and J usage is TRBJ1-5; a possible D gene is TRBD1 (5 bases). Trimming removed 2 bases at V and 1 base at J, with 15 bases between. This CDR3 has 16 residues. From germline, CDR1 is DFQATT and CDR2 SNEGSKA (reference sequence). The CDR3 reads CSARSPSRQSNQPQHF. CDR3 DNA: TGCAGTGCTAGATCCCCAAGTAGACAGAGCAATCAGCCCCAGCATTTT.

This clonotype was seen repeatedly, ten times or more. The chain employs TRBV14 and TRBJ2-5; no firm D call. V dropped 5 bases and J dropped 2 bases, with 9 bases sitting between them. Germline V lookup: CDR1 SGHDN, CDR2 FVKESK. The CDR3 consists of 13 residues. The CDR3 DNA follows: TGTGCCAGCAGCAAGAGGCCGCAAGAGACCCAGTACTTC. Its protein is CASSKRPQETQYF.

This clonotype was seen at least ten times. V is TRBV28 and J is TRBJ2-7; D unclear. The V end lost 5 bases, the J end lost 3 bases, and 11 bases lay between the germline ends. The CDR3 totals 13 residues. CDR1 is MDHEN and CDR2 is SYDVKM in the germline V gene. DNA for the CDR3: TGTGCCAGCAGTCCCCCCGGTCTCTACGAGCAGTACTTC. Translating gives CASSPPGLYEQYF.

This clonotype was recorded many times. This rearrangement joins TRBV2 to TRBJ1-2; D perhaps matches TRBD1 (5 bases). Looked up from germline, CDR1 is SNHLY and CDR2 is FYNNEI. The CDR3 totals 16 residues. V was clipped by 5 bases and J by 0 bases, with 16 bases between them. CDR3: CASSFGGVVANYGYTF. In nucleotides, the CDR3 is TGTGCCAGCAGTTTTGGGGGGGTCGTAGCTAACTATGGCTACACCTTC.

The chain is built from TRBV30 and TRBJ1-2, with a possible D match to TRBD1 (6 bases). This CDR3 contains 14 residues. Trimming shortened V by 8 bases and J by 6 bases, and 22 bases separated the two germline ends. CDR1 GTSNPN and CDR2 SVGIG come from the germline V gene (reference sequence). CDR3 DNA sequence: TGTGCCGGGACCGCCCTACAGGGAATCGATGGCTACACCTTC. Translation: CAGTALQGIDGYTF.

The genes are TRBV2 and TRBJ1-2; tentative D call: TRBD1 (5 bases). The CDR3 extends over 14 amino acids. The germline V and J ends were trimmed by 6 bases and 2 bases, with 13 bases remaining between them. Germline V gene sequence: CDR1 SNHLY, CDR2 FYNNEI. In DNA, the CDR3 is TGTGCCAGCAGGAACGGGACTGGGAACTATGGCTACACCTTC. Encoded protein: CASRNGTGNYGYTF.

There are a few counts of this clonotype. The rearrangement uses TRBV4-2 and TRBJ2-2, with 7 bases matching TRBD1. CDR1 and CDR2 from the germline V gene are LGHNA and YNFKEQ. J was trimmed by 6 bases and V by 7 bases; bases with no gene match: 11. The CDR3 length is 15 residues. The CDR3 DNA follows: TGTGCCAGCAAATCTGAGGCAGGGGGTTCCGGGGAGCTGTTTTTT. Protein product: CASKSEAGGSGELFF.

This clonotype has more than one count but fewer than ten. CDR3 bases: TGCAGCGTTGAAGATCGGGGGGAAAAACTGTTTTTT. Translated: CSVEDRGEKLFF. The chain has TRBV29-1 and TRBJ1-4; D may be TRBD1 (5 bases). The CDR3 has 12 residues. CDR1 and CDR2 from the germline V gene are SQVTM and ANQGSEA. V lost 0 bases to trimming and J lost 8 bases, with 7 bases between them.

This clonotype was picked up many times. The rearrangement joins TRBV11-2 to TRBJ2-5; 7 bases fit TRBD1. V lost 5 bases to trimming and J lost 2 bases; unmatched junction nucleotides: 5. Germline assignment: CDR1 SGHAT and CDR2 FQNNGV. This CDR3 is built from 14 residues. CDR3 region: CASSPGRGQETQYF. The CDR3 nucleotides are TGTGCCAGCAGCCCGGGCAGGGGGCAAGAGACCCAGTACTTC.

V gene TRBV2 combines with J gene TRBJ1-2; a possible D gene is TRBD1 (5 bases). The V gene's germline CDR1 is SNHLY and CDR2 FYNNEI. The length of the CDR3 is 14 residues. V lost 1 base, J lost 5 bases, and 11 bases lay in between. CDR3 coding DNA: TGTGCCAGCAGTGAAGGGGGGACGCAATATGGCTACACCTTC. Translating it yields CASSEGGTQYGYTF.

The chain carries TRBV19 and TRBJ1-4, with TRBD1 matching over 7 bases. After removal of 6 bases from V and 7 bases from J, the junction contained 11 bases not matched to a gene. The CDR3 has 15 amino acids. In germline, CDR1 is LNHDA, CDR2 SQIVND (reference sequence). CDR3 sequence reads: CASRTNRGAGEKLFF. The DNA of the CDR3 is TGTGCCAGTAGAACCAACAGGGGTGCTGGTGAAAAACTGTTTTTT.

This clonotype has only a few counts. CDR3 DNA: TGTGCCAGTAGTATAGGTCGACAGGTGGGGACTGAAGCTTTCTTT. Translation: CASSIGRQVGTEAFF. This chain uses TRBV19 with TRBJ1-1, with D perhaps TRBD1 (6 bases). V lost 1 base, J lost 5 bases, and 14 bases lay in between. This CDR3 comprises 15 residues. The germline V gene encodes CDR1 LNHDA and CDR2 SQIVND (reference sequence).

This clonotype occurred many times. The chain combines TRBV12-3 or TRBV12-4 with TRBJ1-2, with a tentative D call TRBD1 (6 bases). With 3 bases removed from V and 6 bases from J, the gap between germline ends came to 11 bases. The CDR3 sequence is 13 residues long. The CDR3 reads CASSFSGVHGYTF. DNA for the CDR3: TGTGCCAGCAGTTTTTCAGGGGTACATGGCTACACCTTC.

The rearrangement joins TRBV6-2 or TRBV6-3 to TRBJ2-1, with 13 bases lining up with TRBD2. The CDR3 runs 14 residues. The junction had 5 bases not matched to a gene; V was cut back by 8 bases and J by 7 bases. Germline lookup yields CDR1 MNHEY and CDR2 SVGEGT. CDR3 sequence: CASVGLAGKNEQFF. The CDR3 coding sequence is TGTGCCAGCGTGGGACTAGCGGGAAAGAATGAGCAGTTCTTC.

This clonotype showed up many times. This chain joins TRBV6-8 and TRBJ1-5, with 7 bases identical to TRBD1. Trimming at V came to 6 bases and at J to 3 bases, leaving 11 bases not matched to a gene. CDR3 length equals 16 residues. Germline loops: CDR1 MNHGY, CDR2 SAAAGT. The CDR3 DNA is TGTGCCAGCAGAGATATGGGGGGACAGTTCAATCAGCCCCAGCATTTT. Translating gives CASRDMGGQFNQPQHF.

This clonotype has a count of ten or more. J is TRBJ2-2 and V is TRBV6-1, with 7 bases fitting TRBD2. After removal of 6 bases from V and 3 bases from J, the junction contained 7 bases not matched to a gene. There are 15 residues in the CDR3. Germline assignment: CDR1 MNHNS and CDR2 SASEGT. CDR3: CASSRGVGDTGELFF. The CDR3 nucleotides are TGTGCCAGCAGCCGGGGGGTGGGTGACACCGGGGAGCTGTTTTTT.

This clonotype was observed a few times. The rearrangement links TRBV14 to TRBJ2-7; D is perhaps TRBD2 (6 bases). The CDR3 is made up of 14 amino acids. The germline V and J ends were trimmed by 4 bases and 6 bases, with 16 bases remaining between them. The germline V gene has CDR1 SGHDN and CDR2 FVKESK. CDR3 nucleotide sequence: TGTGCCAGCAGCCCCCGACTAGTCGTGGGCGAGCAGTACTTC. Its translation: CASSPRLVVGEQYF.

This clonotype was observed at least ten times. The chain joins TRBV12-3 or TRBV12-4 to TRBJ1-4, with TRBD1 identical over 7 bases. The CDR3 contains 14 residues. The ends lost 2 bases at V and 8 bases at J; junction bases unmatched: 5. Here the CDR3 reads CASSLHRGGEKLFF. As DNA, the CDR3 is TGTGCCAGCAGTTTACACAGGGGCGGGGAAAAACTGTTTTTT.